Listed below are T cell receptor beta chains from one sample, sequenced in a study of cytotoxic CD8 clonotypes in ibrutinib-treated CLL. Clones were sequenced by immunoSEQ multiplex PCR, and TCRdb holds only the in-frame ones, with some missing. The sample holds 13,000 to 15,000 clones, about two thirds seen once. Sample: PBMCs, taken before ibrutinib treatment. These receptors came from a human donor with chronic lymphocytic leukemia. Both conserved end residues are part of each CDR3. A D gene is named only where the DNA matches it firmly. Size is stated for part of the rows, as once, few or many counts, or as a class when the clone is expanded.

-	TRBV7-6	TRBJ2-1	TRBD2	CASSLEAGGVVSSEQFF	TGTGCCAGCAGCTTAGAGGCGGGGGGGGTAGTAAGTAGTGAGCAGTTCTTC
-	TRBV5-4	TRBJ1-5	TRBD1	CASSRQGDSQPQHF	TGTGCCAGCAGCCGACAGGGGGATTCTCAGCCCCAGCATTTT
-	TRBV25-1	TRBJ1-1	TRBD1	CASSPIQGENTEAFF	TGTGCCAGCAGTCCTATCCAGGGGGAGAACACTGAAGCTTTCTTT
-	TRBV2	TRBJ2-5	TRBD1	CASSRGTGVETQYF	TGTGCCAGCAGTCGAGGGACAGGGGTAGAGACCCAGTACTTC
-	TRBV5-6	TRBJ2-3	-	CASSLVTPVGTDTQYF	TGTGCCAGCAGCTTGGTGACCCCCGTGGGGACAGATACGCAGTATTTT
few	TRBV7-9	TRBJ1-4	-	CASSPGSATNEKLFF	TGTGCCAGCAGCCCAGGGTCGGCAACTAATGAAAAACTGTTTTTT
-	TRBV11-2	TRBJ2-7	-	CASSSRGLHGPEQYF	TGTGCCAGCAGCTCGAGGGGCCTCCACGGTCCCGAGCAGTACTTC
once	TRBV18	TRBJ2-1	-	CASSPNVSSYNEQFF	TGTGCCAGCTCACCAAATGTAAGCTCCTACAATGAGCAGTTCTTC
few	TRBV7-8	TRBJ1-1	TRBD1	CASSLGGGQLNTEAFF	TGTGCCAGCAGCTTAGGGGGGGGACAGTTGAACACTGAAGCTTTCTTT
-	TRBV5-6	TRBJ2-1	-	CASSLALGSYNEQFF	TGTGCCAGCAGCTTGGCCTTGGGCTCCTACAATGAGCAGTTCTTC
-	TRBV19	TRBJ1-2	TRBD1	CASSLDREYGYTF	TGTGCCAGTAGTTTGGACAGGGAATATGGCTACACCTTC
once	TRBV4-2	TRBJ2-7	TRBD1	CASSYTTGTGGGEQYF	TGTGCCAGCAGCTATACTACCGGGACAGGGGGCGGCGAGCAGTACTTC
-	TRBV29-1	TRBJ2-5	-	CSVERPETQYF	TGCAGCGTTGAGAGACCAGAGACCCAGTACTTC
-	TRBV9	TRBJ2-1	TRBD2	CASSVVGSGDEQFF	TGTGCCAGCAGCGTAGTGGGTAGCGGGGATGAGCAGTTCTTC
-	TRBV18	TRBJ1-5	-	CASSPGESQPQHF	TGTGCCAGCTCACCAGGAGAGTCCCAGCCCCAGCATTTT
-	TRBV13	TRBJ2-1	TRBD2	CASSPTSDEQFF	TGTGCCAGCAGCCCGACTAGCGATGAGCAGTTCTTC
-	TRBV27	TRBJ1-1	-	CASSLSMGNTEAFF	TGTGCCAGCAGTTTATCGATGGGGAACACTGAAGCTTTCTTT
once	TRBV29-1	TRBJ2-7	TRBD2	CSVDAGGQQYF	TGCAGCGTTGACGCGGGGGGGCAGCAGTACTTC
-	TRBV5-1	TRBJ2-1	-	CASSSGTPGTYNEQFF	TGCGCCAGCAGCTCCGGGACACCAGGCACCTACAATGAGCAGTTCTTC
-	TRBV4-1	TRBJ1-1	-	CASSHGQLNTEAFF	TGCGCCAGCAGCCATGGACAGTTGAACACTGAAGCTTTCTTT